Included here is one T cell receptor beta chain sequence, with context. Its antigen is currently unknown. In the PCR, 60 Vbeta and 13 Jbeta primers were used. Profiled with immunoSEQ multiplex PCR; TCRdb holds only in-frame clones, not every one. The table gives approximately 140,000 clones; the top ten clones make up under 3.5% of it. This entry comes from a study of cytomegalovirus exposure and HLA in healthy donors. General study findings and limits: Information on immune exposure was restricted to one variable (CMV serostatus). A few CMV-associated chains were confirmed in vitro to be specific for CMV antigens.

This TCR derives from a man in his forties in good health and CMV-seronegative. The sequencing input was PBMCs.

CDR3: CASSVLTGGYNEQFF. CDR3 DNA: TGTGCCAGCAGTGTTCTGACAGGGGGCTACAATGAGCAGTTCTTC. The chain employs TRBV2 and TRBJ2-1, with 9 bases identical to TRBD1. The germline CDR1 and CDR2 sequences are SNHLY and FYNNEI. CDR3 length: 15 amino acids. With 4 bases clipped from V and 3 bases from J, the junction kept 4 bases outside the gene matches.